Listed below are T cell receptor beta chains from one sample, sequenced in a study of blood T cell repertoires in COVID-19. Measured with immunoSEQ multiplex PCR; TCRdb has only the in-frame clones, and not every one. The profile shows 84,000 or so clones, 80% of them singletons. Sequenced input: peripheral blood. Every receptor here comes from a woman over 75 with acute or convalescent COVID-19. CDR3s leave out the opening cysteine and the closing phenylalanine or tryptophan.

V,J,length,CDR3
TRBV2,TRBJ2-7,11,ASLRDTTDEQY
TRBV5-6,TRBJ1-2,13,ASSQPGGAGYGYT
TRBV27,TRBJ1-2,11,ASSLVRNYGYT
TRBV5-6,TRBJ1-2,14,ASSLRLDRANYGYT
TRBV19,TRBJ2-5,13,ASSSSGTGEETQY
TRBV9,TRBJ2-1,15,ASSVASKREGLDEQF
TRBV5-1,TRBJ2-1,18,ASSLAWGTSADPPYNEQF
TRBV12-3/TRBV12-4,TRBJ2-3,10,ASRQVADTQY
TRBV25-1,TRBJ2-5,15,ASSSLAGGRDRETQY
TRBV5-1,TRBJ2-1,14,ASSLIPSMQGNEQF
TRBV7-2,TRBJ2-7,10,ASGAQAYEQY
TRBV14,TRBJ2-1,15,ASSQGRLAGILNEQF
TRBV6-4,TRBJ2-3,13,ASSDRGMSTDTQY
TRBV5-1,TRBJ2-2,15,ASSSSPPRRDTGELF
TRBV5-6,TRBJ2-5,15,ASSLRMASGGQETQY